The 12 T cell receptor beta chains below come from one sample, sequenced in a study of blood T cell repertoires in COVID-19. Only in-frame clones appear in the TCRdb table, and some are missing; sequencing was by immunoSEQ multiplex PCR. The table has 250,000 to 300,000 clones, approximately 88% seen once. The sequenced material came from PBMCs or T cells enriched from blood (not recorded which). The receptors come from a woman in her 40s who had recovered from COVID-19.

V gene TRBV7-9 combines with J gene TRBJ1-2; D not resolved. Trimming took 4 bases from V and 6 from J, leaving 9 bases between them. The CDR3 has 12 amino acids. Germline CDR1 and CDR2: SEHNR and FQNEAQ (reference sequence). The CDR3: CASSSRGNGYTF. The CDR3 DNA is TGTGCCAGCAGCTCTCGGGGAAATGGCTACACCTTC.

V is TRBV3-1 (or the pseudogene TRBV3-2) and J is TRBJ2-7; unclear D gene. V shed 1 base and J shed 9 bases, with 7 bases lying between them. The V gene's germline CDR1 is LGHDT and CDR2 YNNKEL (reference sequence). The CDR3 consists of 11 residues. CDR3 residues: CASSQGVVQYF. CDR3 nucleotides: TGTGCCAGCAGCCAAGGAGTTGTGCAGTACTTC.

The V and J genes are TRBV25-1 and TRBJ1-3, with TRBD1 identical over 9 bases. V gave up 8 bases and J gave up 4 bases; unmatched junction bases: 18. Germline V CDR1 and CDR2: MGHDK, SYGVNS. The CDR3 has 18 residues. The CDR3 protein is CASSWGPGQGRGGNTIYF. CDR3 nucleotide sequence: TGTGCCAGCTCCTGGGGGCCGGGACAGGGACGAGGGGGAAACACCATATATTTT.

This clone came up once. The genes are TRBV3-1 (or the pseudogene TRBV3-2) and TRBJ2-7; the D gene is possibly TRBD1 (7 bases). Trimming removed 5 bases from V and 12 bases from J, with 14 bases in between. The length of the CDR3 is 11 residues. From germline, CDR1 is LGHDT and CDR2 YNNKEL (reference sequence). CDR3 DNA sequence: TGTGCCAGCAGCTCAACAGGGGAGGCGTACTTC. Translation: CASSSTGEAYF.

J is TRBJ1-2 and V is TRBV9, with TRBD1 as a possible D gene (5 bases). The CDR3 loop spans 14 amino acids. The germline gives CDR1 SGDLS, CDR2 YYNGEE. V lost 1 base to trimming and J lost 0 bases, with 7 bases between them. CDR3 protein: CASSVQGTNYGYTF. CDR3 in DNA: TGTGCCAGCAGCGTACAGGGTACTAACTATGGCTACACCTTC.

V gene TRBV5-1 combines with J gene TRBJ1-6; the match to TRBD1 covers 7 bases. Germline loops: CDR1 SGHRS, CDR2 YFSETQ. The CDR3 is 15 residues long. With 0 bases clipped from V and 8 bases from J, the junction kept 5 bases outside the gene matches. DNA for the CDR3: TGCGCCAGCAGCTTGGGACAGGGTAAGGATTCACCCCTCCACTTT. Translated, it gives CASSLGQGKDSPLHF.

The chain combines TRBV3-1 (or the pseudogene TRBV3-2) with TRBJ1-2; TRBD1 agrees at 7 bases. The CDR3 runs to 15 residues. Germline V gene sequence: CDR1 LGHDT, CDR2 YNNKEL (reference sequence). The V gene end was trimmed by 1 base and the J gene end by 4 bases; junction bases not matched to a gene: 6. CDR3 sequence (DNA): TGTGCCAGCAGCCAAGGACAGGGTGGTGGCTATGGCTACACCTTC. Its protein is CASSQGQGGGYGYTF.

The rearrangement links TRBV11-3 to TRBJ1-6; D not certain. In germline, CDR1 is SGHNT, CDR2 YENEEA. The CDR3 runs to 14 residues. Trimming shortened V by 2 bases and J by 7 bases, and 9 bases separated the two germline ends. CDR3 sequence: CASSLTLENSPLHF. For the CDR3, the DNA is TGTGCCAGCAGCTTAACACTGGAGAATTCACCCCTCCACTTT.

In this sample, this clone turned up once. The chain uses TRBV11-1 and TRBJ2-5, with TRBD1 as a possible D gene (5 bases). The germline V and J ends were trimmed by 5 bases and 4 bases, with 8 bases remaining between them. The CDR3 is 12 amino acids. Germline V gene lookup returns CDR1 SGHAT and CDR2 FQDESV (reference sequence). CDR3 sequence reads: CASSPDRETQYF. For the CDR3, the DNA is TGTGCCAGCAGCCCCGACAGAGAGACCCAGTACTTC.

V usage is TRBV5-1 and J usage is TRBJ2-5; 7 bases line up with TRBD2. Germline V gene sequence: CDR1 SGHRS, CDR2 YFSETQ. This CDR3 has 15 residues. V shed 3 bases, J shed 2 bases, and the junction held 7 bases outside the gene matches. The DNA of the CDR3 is TGCGCCAGCAGCTCGCCTCGGGAGGCTCAAGAGACCCAGTACTTC. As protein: CASSSPREAQETQYF.

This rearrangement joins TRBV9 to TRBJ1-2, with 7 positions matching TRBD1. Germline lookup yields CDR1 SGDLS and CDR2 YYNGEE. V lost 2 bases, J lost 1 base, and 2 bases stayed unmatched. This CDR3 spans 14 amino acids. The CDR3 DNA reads TGTGCCAGCAGCGTTACAGGGGTTAACTATGGCTACACCTTC. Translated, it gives CASSVTGVNYGYTF.

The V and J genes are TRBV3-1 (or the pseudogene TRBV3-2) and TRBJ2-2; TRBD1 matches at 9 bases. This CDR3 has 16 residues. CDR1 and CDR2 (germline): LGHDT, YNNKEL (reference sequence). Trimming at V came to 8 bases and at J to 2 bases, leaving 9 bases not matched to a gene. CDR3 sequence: CASGLWTGVNTGELFF. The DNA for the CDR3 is TGTGCCAGCGGACTCTGGACAGGGGTTAACACCGGGGAGCTGTTTTTT.